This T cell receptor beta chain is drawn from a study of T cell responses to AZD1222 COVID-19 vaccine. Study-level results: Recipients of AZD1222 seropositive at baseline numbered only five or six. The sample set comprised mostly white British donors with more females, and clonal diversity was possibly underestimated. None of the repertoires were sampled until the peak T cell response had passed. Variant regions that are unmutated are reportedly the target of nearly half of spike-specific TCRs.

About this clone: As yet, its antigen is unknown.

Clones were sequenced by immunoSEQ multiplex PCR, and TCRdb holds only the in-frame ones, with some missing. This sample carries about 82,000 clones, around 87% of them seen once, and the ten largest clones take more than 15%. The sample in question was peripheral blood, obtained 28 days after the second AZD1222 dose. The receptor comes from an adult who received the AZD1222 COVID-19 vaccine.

For the CDR3, the DNA is TGTGCCAGCAGCTTACAACGTTTAAACACTGAAGCTTTCTTT. This sequence encodes CASSLQRLNTEAFF. The chain has TRBV7-3 and TRBJ1-1; D not resolved. Germline V gene sequence: CDR1 SGHTA, CDR2 FQGTGA. The CDR3 runs to 14 residues. V lost 2 bases and J lost 2, with 9 bases in between.